This T cell receptor beta chain emerged from a study of chemoradiotherapy in HPV16-positive cancers. Assay used: immunoSEQ multiplex PCR; TCRdb lists only in-frame clones, some missing. This repertoire shows about 5,800 clones, about 86% found once; its top ten account for over 25%. Trimming stripped 0 bases from V and 0 bases from J, with 16 bases between. From germline, CDR1 is SGDLS and CDR2 YYNGEE. The CDR3 runs to 19 residues. Repeated repertoire sampling spanned the course of chemoradiotherapy. The rearrangement uses TRBV9 and TRBJ2-6; tentatively, D is TRBD1 (5 bases). The sample consisted of blood, taken from a patient who underwent chemoradiotherapy. The sequence derives from a human donor with HPV-associated anogenital cancer. The CDR3 coding sequence is TGTGCCAGCAGCGTAGGTTTAGGAAGACAGTTCTCTGGGGCCAACGTCCTGACTTTC. Translating gives CASSVGLGRQFSGANVLTF. Filled out from reference TRBV9 and TRBJ2-6, the complete variable domain reads DSGVTQTPKHLITATGQRVTLRCSPRSGDLSVYWYQQSLDQGLQFLIQYYNGEERAKGNILERFSAQQFPDLHSELNLSSLELGDSALYFCASSVGLGRQFSGANVLTFGAGSRLTVL.